The TCR beta chain described here comes from a study of long-term antiretroviral therapy in people with HIV. Germline assignment: CDR1 SGDLS and CDR2 YYNGEE. The CDR3 is made up of 14 amino acids. The germline V and J ends were trimmed by 6 bases and 4 bases, with 13 bases remaining between them. The assay, immunoSEQ v3.0, was run at survey level. Sequencing was performed with immunoSEQ multiplex PCR; in TCRdb, only in-frame clones are kept and a portion is missing. The sample consists of around 31,000 clones, over 75% of them appearing once. The sequence was collected from a man in his late teens or twenties with HIV. This material consisted of unsorted PBMCs, taken 0.8 years before starting antiretroviral therapy. The chain links TRBV9 to TRBJ2-2; D is perhaps TRBD1 or TRBD2 (6 bases each). The CDR3 spells CASTIGGSTGELFF. The CDR3 DNA follows: TGTGCCAGCACCATAGGGGGGAGCACCGGGGAGCTGTTTTTT.